The entry that follows covers one T cell receptor beta chain sequence. What it binds is unknown. In germline, CDR1 is MDHEN, CDR2 SYDVKM. This CDR3 region has 15 residues. The V end was cut by 3 bases, the J end by 0 bases, with 9 bases between. The data were obtained in a study of early T cells in non-severe SARS-CoV-2 infection. Study-level background: Sequenced bulk RNA came from whole blood that was unsorted, and chains were unpaired. Whole-study findings and limits: Using VDJdb, the matching emphasized anti-spike CD8 responses while missing private and CD4 specificities.

Individual cDNA molecules were tagged with unique molecular identifiers, the study reported. In TCRdb, the 5' RACE reads were re-called with MiXCR into one record per CDR3 protein. This table has tens of thousands of distinct CDR3 sequences, over 10% appearing once. The sequence was collected from an adult who was a healthcare worker with PCR-confirmed SARS-CoV-2 infection or an uninfected control (not recorded which). V gene TRBV28 combines with J gene TRBJ1-5, with D unresolved. The sequences come from whole blood, collected at baseline. DNA for the CDR3: TGTGCCAGCAGTTTCAAGTTCGCTAGCAATCAGCCCCAGCATTTT. Translated: CASSFKFASNQPQHF.